This TCR beta chain was identified during a study of brain T cells in children with intractable seizures. Profiled with immunoSEQ multiplex PCR; TCRdb holds only in-frame clones, not every one. The table shows about 350,000 clones, with over 85% occurring only once. V was pared by 6 bases and J by 1 base, with 12 bases between. The CDR3 length is 14 residues. CDR1 is MNHEY, CDR2 SVGAGI, per germline. Noted time point: blood from clinic visit 5 months post-surgery; TSC patient then seizure free. This rearrangement joins TRBV6-5 to TRBJ1-2; no clear D. This sequence originates from a boy in the first two years of life with tuberous sclerosis and intractable seizures. Material: peripheral blood, obtained more than 4 months after surgery. The chain's CDR3 is CASSWSENNYGYTF. The DNA of the CDR3 is TGTGCCAGCAGCTGGTCGGAGAATAACTATGGCTACACCTTC.